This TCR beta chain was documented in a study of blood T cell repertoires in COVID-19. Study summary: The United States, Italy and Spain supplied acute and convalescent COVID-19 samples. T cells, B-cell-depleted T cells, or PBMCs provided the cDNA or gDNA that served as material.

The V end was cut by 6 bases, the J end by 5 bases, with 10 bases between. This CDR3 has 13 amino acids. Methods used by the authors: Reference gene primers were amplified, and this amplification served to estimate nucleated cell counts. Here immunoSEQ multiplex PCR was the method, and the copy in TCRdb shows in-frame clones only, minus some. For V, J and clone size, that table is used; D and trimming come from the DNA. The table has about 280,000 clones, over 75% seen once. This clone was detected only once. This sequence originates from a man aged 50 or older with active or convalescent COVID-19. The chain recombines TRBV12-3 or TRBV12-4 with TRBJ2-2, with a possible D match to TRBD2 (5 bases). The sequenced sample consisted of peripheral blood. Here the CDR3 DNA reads TGTGCCAGCAGACGGGATGGGACCGGGGAGCTGTTTTTT. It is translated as CASRRDGTGELFF.